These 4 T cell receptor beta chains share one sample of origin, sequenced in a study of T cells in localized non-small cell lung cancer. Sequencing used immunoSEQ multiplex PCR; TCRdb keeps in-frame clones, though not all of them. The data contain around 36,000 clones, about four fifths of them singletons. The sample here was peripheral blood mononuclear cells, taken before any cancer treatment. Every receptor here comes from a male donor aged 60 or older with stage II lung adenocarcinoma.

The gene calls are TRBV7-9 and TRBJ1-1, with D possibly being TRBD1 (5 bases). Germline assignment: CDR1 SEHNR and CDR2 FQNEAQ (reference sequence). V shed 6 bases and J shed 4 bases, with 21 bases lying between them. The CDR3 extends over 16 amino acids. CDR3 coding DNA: TGTGCCAGCAGAAGCCGACGAGGTCCGAGGGGCACTGAAGCTTTCTTT. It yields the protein CASRSRRGPRGTEAFF.

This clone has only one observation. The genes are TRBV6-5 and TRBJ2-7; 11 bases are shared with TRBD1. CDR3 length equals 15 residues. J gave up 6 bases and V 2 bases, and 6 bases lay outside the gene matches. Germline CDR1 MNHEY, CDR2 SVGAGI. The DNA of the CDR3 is TGTGCCAGCAGTTACCCCGGGACAGGGGGGGCCGAGCAGTACTTC. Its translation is CASSYPGTGGAEQYF.

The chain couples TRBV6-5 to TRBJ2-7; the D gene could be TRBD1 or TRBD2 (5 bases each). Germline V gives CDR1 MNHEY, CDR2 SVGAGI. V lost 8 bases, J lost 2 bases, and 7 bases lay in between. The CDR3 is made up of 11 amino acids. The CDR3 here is CASGTTYEQYF. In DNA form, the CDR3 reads TGTGCCAGCGGGACCACCTACGAGCAGTACTTC.

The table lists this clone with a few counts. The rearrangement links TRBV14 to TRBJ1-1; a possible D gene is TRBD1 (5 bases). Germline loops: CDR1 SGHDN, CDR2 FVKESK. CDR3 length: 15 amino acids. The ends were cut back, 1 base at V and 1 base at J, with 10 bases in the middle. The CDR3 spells CASSQGGRENTEAFF. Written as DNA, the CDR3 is TGTGCCAGCAGCCAAGGGGGCCGAGAGAACACTGAAGCTTTCTTT. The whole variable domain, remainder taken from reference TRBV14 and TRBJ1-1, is EAGVTQFPSHSVIEKGQTVTLRCDPISGHDNLYWYRRVMGKEIKFLLHFVKESKQDESGMPNNRFLAERTGGTYSTLKVQPAELEDSGVYFCASSQGGRENTEAFFGQGTRLTVV.